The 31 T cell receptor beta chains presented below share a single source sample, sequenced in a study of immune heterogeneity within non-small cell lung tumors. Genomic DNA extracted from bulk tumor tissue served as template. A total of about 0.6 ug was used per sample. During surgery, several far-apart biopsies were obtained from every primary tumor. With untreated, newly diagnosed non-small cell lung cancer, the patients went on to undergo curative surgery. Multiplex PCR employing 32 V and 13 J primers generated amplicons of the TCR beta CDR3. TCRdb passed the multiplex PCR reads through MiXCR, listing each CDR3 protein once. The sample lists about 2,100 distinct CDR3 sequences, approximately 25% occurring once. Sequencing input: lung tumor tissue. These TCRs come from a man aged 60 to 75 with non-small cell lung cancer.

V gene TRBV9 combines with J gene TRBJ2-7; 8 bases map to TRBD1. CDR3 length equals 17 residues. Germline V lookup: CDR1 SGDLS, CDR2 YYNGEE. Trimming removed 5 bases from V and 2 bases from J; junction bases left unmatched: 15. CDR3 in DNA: TGTGCCAGCAGTCGAGAGCGTGGACAGGGTGTCCCCTACGAGCAGTACTTC. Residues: CASSRERGQGVPYEQYF.

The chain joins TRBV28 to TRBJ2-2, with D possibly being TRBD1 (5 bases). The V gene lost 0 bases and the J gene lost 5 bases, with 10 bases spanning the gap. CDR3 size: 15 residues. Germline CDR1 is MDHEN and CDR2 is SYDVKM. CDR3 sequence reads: CASSLWDIGTGELFF. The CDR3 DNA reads TGTGCCAGCAGTTTATGGGACATAGGGACCGGGGAGCTGTTTTTT.

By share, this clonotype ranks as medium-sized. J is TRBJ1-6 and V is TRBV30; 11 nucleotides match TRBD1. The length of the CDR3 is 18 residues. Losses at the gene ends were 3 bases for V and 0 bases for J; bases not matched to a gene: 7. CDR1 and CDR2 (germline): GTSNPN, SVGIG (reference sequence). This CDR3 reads CAWRRGQGVGSYNSPLHF. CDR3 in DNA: TGTGCCTGGAGGCGGGGACAGGGGGTCGGCTCCTATAATTCACCCCTCCACTTT.

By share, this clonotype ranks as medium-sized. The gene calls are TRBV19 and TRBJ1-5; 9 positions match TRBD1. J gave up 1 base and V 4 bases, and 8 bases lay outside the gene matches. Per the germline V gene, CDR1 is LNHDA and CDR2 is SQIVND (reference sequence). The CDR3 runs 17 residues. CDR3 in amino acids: CASSRTGDPTSNQPQHF. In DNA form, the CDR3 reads TGTGCCAGTAGTAGGACAGGGGACCCCACCAGCAATCAGCCCCAGCATTTT.

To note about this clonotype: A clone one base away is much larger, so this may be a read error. DNA of the CDR3: TGTGCCAGCAGCTACCCGGCAGGGGCCAGCACAGATACGCAGTATTTT. Amino acid sequence: CASSYPAGASTDTQYF. The V call is TRBV7-8, the J call TRBJ2-3, with D maybe TRBD1 (6 bases). This CDR3 has 16 residues. The V gene lost 4 bases and the J gene lost 0 bases, with 14 bases spanning the gap. Per the germline V gene, CDR1 is SGHVS and CDR2 is FQNEAQ. Variable domain in full (rest from reference TRBV7-8 and TRBJ2-3): GAGVSQSPRYKVAKRGQDVALRCDPISGHVSLFWYQQALGQGPEFLTYFQNEAQLDKSGLPSDRFFAERPEGSVSTLKIQRTQQEDSAVYLCASSYPAGASTDTQYFGPGTRLTVL.

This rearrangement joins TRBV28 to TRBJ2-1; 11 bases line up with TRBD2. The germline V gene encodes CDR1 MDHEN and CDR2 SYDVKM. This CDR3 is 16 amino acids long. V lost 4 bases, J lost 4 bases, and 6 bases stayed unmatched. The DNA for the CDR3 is TGTGCCAGCAGTTCATTGGTAGCGGGAGGGTACAATGAGCAGTTCTTC. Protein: CASSSLVAGGYNEQFF. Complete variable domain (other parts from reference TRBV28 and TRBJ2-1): DVKVTQSSRYLVKRTGEKVFLECVQDMDHENMFWYRQDPGLGLRLIYFSYDVKMKEKGDIPEGYSVSREKKERFSLILESASTNQTSMYLCASSSLVAGGYNEQFFGPGTRLTVL.

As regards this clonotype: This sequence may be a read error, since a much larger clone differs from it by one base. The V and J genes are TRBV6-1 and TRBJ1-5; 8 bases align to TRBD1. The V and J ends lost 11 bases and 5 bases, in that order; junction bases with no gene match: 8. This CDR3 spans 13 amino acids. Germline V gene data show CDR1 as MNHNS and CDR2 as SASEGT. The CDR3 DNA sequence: TGTGCCTGCACCGGGACAGGATATCAGCCCCAGCATTTT. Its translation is CACTGTGYQPQHF.

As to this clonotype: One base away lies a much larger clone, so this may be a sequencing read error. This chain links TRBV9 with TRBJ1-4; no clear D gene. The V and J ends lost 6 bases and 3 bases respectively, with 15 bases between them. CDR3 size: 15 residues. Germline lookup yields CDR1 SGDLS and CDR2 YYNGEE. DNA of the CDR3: TGTGCCAGCATCCCTCGGGGAACGTCTAATGAAAAACTGTTTTTT. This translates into CASIPRGTSNEKLFF.

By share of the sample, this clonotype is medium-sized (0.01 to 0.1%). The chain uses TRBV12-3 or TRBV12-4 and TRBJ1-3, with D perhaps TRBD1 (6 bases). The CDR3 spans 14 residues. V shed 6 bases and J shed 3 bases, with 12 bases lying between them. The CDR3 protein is CASSLQGGGNTIYF. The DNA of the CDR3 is TGTGCCAGCAGCCTACAGGGTGGTGGAAACACCATATATTTT.

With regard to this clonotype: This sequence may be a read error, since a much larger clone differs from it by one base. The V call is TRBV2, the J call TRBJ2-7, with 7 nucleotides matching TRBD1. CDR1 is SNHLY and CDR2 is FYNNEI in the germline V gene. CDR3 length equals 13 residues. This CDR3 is CASRTGLGYEKYF. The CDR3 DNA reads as TGTGCCAGCAGGACAGGGCTTGGGTACGAGAAGTACTTC. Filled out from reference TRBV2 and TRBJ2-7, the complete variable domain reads EPEVTQTPSHQVTQMGQEVILRCVPISNHLYFYWYRQILGQKVEFLVSFYNNEISEKSEIFDDQFSVERPDGSNFTLKIRSTKLEDSAMYFCASRTGLGYEKYFGPGTRLTVT.

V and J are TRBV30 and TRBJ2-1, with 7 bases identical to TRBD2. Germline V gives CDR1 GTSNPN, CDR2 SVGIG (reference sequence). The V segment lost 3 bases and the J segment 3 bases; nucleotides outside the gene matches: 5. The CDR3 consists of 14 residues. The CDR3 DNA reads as TGTGCCTGGAGCCCGGGCGGGAGCTACAATGAGCAGTTCTTC. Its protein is CAWSPGGSYNEQFF.

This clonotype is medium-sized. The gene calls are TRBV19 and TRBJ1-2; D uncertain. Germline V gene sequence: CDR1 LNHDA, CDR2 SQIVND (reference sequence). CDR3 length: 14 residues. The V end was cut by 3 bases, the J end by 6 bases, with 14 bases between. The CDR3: CASSIWPDTNGYTF. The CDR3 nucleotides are TGTGCCAGTAGTATTTGGCCTGACACTAATGGCTACACCTTC.

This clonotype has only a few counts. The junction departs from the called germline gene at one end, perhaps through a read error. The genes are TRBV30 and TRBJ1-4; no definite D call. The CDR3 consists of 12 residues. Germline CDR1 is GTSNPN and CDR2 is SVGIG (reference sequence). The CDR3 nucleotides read TGTGCCTGGAGTGAAGCTAATGAACAACTGTTTTTT. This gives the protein CAWSEANEQLFF.

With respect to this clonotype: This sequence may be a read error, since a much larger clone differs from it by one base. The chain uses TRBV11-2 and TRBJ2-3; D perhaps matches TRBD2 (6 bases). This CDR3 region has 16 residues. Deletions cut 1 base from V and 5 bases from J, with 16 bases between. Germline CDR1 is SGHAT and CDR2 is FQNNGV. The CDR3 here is CASSLARGRCRDTQYF. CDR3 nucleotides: TGTGCCAGCAGCTTAGCTCGTGGGAGGTGTAGAGATACGCAGTATTTT.

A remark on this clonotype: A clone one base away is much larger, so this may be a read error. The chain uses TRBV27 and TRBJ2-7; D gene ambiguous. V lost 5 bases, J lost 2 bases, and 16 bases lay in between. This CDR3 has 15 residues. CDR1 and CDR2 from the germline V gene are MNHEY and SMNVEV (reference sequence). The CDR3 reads CASSLGSPRAYEQYF. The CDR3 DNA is TGTGCCAGCAGTCTGGGTTCCCCACGGGCCTACGAGCAGTACTTC.

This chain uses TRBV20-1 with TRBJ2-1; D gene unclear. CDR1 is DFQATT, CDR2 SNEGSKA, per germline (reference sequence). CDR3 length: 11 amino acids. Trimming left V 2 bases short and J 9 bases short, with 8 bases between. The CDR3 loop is CSARFEAEQFF. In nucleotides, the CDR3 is TGCAGTGCTAGATTTGAGGCTGAGCAGTTCTTC.

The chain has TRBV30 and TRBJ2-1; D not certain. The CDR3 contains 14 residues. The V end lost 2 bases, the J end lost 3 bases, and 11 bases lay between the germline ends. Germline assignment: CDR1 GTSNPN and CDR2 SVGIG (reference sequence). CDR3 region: CAWSIPGFYNEQFF. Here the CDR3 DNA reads TGTGCCTGGAGTATTCCAGGTTTCTACAATGAGCAGTTCTTC.

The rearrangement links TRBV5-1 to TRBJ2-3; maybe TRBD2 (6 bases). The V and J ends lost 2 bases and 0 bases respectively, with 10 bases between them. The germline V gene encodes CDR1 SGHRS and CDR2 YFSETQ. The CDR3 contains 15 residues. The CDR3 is CASSLWRDSTDTQYF. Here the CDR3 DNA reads TGCGCCAGCAGCTTATGGAGGGACAGCACAGATACGCAGTATTTT.

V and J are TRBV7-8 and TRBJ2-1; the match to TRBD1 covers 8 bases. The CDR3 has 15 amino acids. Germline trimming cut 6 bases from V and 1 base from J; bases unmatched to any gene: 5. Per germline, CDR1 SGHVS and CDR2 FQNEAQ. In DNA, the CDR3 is TGTGCCAGCAGACAAGACAGGGGATCCTACAATGAGCAGTTCTTC. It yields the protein CASRQDRGSYNEQFF.

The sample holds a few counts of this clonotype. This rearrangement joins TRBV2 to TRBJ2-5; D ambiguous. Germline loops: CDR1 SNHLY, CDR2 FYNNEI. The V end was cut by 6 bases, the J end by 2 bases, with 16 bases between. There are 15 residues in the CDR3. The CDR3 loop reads CASSESSFIQETQYF. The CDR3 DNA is TGTGCCAGCAGCGAAAGTAGCTTCATTCAAGAGACCCAGTACTTC.

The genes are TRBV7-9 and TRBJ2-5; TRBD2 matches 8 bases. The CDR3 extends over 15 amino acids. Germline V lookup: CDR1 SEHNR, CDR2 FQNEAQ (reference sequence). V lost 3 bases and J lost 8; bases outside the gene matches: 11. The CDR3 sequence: CASSFGVGREGTQYF. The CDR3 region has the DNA TGTGCCAGCAGCTTCGGTGTCGGGAGGGAAGGTACCCAGTACTTC.

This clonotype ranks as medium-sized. The CDR3 protein is CASSSSPSGLGYEQYF. For the CDR3, the DNA is TGTGCCAGCAGTTCGTCCCCTAGCGGGCTAGGGTACGAGCAGTACTTC. This chain connects TRBV27 to TRBJ2-7; 8 bases fit TRBD2. The CDR3 is 16 residues long. Unmatched junction bases numbered 12, after V lost 4 bases and J lost 4 bases. Germline lookup yields CDR1 MNHEY and CDR2 SMNVEV (reference sequence).

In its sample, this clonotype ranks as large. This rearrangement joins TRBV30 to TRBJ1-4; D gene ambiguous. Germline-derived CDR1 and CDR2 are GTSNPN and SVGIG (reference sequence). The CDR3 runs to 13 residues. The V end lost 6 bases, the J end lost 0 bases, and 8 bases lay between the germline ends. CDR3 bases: TGTGCCTGCCTCGACGCAACTAATGAAAAACTGTTTTTT. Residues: CACLDATNEKLFF.

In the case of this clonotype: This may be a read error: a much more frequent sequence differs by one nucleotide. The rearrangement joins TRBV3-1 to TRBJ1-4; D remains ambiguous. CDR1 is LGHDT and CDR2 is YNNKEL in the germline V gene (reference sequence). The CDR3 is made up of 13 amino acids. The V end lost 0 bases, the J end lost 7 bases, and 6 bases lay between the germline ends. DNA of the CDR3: TGTGCCAGCAGCCAAGAGGGGAGTGAAAAACTGTTTTTT. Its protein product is CASSQEGSEKLFF.

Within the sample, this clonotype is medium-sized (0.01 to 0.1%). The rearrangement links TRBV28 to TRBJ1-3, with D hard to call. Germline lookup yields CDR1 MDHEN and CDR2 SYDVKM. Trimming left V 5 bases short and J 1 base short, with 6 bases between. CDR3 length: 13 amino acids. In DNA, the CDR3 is TGTGCCAGCAGTCTCTATTCTGGAAACACCATATATTTT. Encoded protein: CASSLYSGNTIYF.

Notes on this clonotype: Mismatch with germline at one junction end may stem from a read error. The CDR3 protein is CASSESSFIQETHYF. The CDR3 DNA reads as TGTGCCAGCAGCGAAAGTAGCTTCATTCAAGAGACCCACTACTTC. This chain uses TRBV2 with TRBJ2-5; D not certain. CDR1 is SNHLY and CDR2 is FYNNEI in the germline V gene. The CDR3 is made up of 15 amino acids. The full variable domain, rest sourced from reference TRBV2 and TRBJ2-5, is EPEVTQTPSHQVTQMGQEVILRCVPISNHLYFYWYRQILGQKVEFLVSFYNNEISEKSEIFDDQFSVERPDGSNFTLKIRSTKLEDSAMYFCASSESSFIQETHYFGPGTRLLVL.

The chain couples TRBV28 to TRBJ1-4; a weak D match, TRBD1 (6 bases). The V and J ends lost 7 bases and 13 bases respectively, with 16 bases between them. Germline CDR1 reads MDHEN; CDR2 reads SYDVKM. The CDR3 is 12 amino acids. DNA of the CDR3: TGTGCCAGCACCAACCCAAGGGGGGTACTGTTTTTT. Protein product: CASTNPRGVLFF.

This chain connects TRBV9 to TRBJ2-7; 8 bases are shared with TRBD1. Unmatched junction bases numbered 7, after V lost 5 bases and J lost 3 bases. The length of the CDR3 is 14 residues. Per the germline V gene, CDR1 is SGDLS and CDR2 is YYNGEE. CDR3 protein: CASSPRTGHYEQYF. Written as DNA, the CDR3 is TGTGCCAGCAGTCCCAGGACAGGGCACTACGAGCAGTACTTC.

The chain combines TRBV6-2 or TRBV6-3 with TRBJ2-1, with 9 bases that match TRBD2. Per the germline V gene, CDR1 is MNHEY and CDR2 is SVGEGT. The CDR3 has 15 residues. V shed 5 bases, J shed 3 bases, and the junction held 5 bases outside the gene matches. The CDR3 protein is CASSDPSGNYNEQFF. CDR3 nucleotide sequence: TGTGCCAGCAGTGACCCTAGCGGGAACTACAATGAGCAGTTCTTC.

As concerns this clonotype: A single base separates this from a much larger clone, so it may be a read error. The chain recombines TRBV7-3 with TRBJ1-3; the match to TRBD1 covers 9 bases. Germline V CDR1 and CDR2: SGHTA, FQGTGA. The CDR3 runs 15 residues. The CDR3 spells CASNLTGGAGNTIYF. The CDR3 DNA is TGTGCCAGCAACTTAACAGGGGGCGCTGGAAACACCATATATTTT. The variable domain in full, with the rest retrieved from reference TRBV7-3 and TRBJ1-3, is GAGVSQTPSNKVTEKGKYVELRCDPISGHTALYWYRQSLGQGPEFLIYFQGTGAADDSGLPNDRFFAVRPEGSVSTLKIQRTERGDSAVYLCASNLTGGAGNTIYFGEGSWLTVV.

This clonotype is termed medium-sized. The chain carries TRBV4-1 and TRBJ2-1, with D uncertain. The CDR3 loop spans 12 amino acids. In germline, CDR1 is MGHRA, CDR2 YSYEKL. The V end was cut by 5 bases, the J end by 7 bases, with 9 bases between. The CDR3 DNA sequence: TGCGCCAGCAGCACCCATAGAAATGAGCAGTTCTTC. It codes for CASSTHRNEQFF.